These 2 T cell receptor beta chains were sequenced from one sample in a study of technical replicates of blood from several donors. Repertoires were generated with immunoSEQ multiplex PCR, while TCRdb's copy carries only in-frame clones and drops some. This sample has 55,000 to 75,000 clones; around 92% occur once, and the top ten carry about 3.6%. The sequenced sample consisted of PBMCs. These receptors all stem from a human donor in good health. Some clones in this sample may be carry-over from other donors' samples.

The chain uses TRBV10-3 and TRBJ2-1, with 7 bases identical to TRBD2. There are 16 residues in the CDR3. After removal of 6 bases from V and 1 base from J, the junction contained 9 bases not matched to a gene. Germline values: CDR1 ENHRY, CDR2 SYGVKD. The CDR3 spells CAIRITSGDSYNEQFF. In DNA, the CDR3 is TGTGCCATCAGGATTACCAGCGGGGATTCCTACAATGAGCAGTTCTTC.

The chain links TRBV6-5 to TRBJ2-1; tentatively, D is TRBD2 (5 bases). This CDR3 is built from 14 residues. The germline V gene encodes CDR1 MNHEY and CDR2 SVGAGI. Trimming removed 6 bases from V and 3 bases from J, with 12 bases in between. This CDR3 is CASRRGELYNEQFF. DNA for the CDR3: TGTGCCAGCAGACGGGGAGAACTCTACAATGAGCAGTTCTTC.